This entry concerns a single T cell receptor (beta chain). This sample is drawn from a study of blood T cell repertoires in COVID-19. Study-level background: Samples came from the United States, Italy and Spain, spanning acute and convalescent COVID-19. Sources were T cells, B-cell-depleted T cells, or PBMCs; the material itself was cDNA or gDNA.

The CDR3 is 16 residues long. Germline-derived CDR1 and CDR2 are MNHNY and SVGAGI (reference sequence). V lost 0 bases to trimming and J lost 2 bases; unmatched junction nucleotides: 1. In the original processing: By means of reference gene primer amplification, nucleated cell counts were estimated. Clones were sequenced by immunoSEQ multiplex PCR, and TCRdb holds only the in-frame ones, with some missing. Clone size and the V and J calls come from that table; the DNA yielded D and trimming. The profile shows tens of thousands of clones, 86% of them singletons. The chain links TRBV6-6 to TRBJ2-1, with 10 bases lining up with TRBD2. This receptor was identified in a human donor in a cohort sampled during active COVID-19. Material for sequencing was peripheral blood. CDR3 residues: CASSYSGLAAYNEQFF. In DNA, the CDR3 is TGTGCCAGCAGTTACTCTGGACTAGCGGCCTACAATGAGCAGTTCTTC.